These 22 T cell receptor beta chains originate from one sample sequenced in a study of T cell responses to AZD1222 COVID-19 vaccine. Profiling relied on immunoSEQ multiplex PCR, and the TCRdb table lists in-frame clones only, not all of them. The table records roughly 100,000 clones, 92% of them present only once. The sequenced sample was peripheral blood, obtained on day 0 of AZD1222 vaccination. The receptor set was obtained from an adult in good health.

V usage is TRBV7-9 and J usage is TRBJ2-3; 13 bases match TRBD2. The CDR3 spans 17 residues. The J segment lost 3 bases and the V segment lost 6 bases, leaving 9 bases of the junction unmatched. Germline CDR1 reads SEHNR; CDR2 reads FQNEAQ (reference sequence). The CDR3 nucleotides read TGTGCCAGCAGGCCCGGGACTAGCGGGGCCTGGACAGATACGCAGTATTTT. This sequence encodes CASRPGTSGAWTDTQYF.

The V and J genes are TRBV6-6 and TRBJ2-7; D gene ambiguous. CDR3 length equals 15 residues. The V end was cut by 2 bases, the J end by 0 bases, with 11 bases between. From germline, CDR1 is MNHNY and CDR2 SVGAGI (reference sequence). This CDR3 is CASSYDERPSYEQYF. CDR3 in DNA: TGTGCCAGCAGTTACGACGAAAGGCCCTCCTACGAGCAGTACTTC.

The V call is TRBV6-6, the J call TRBJ2-3, with D perhaps assigned TRBD1 or TRBD2 (6 bases each). The CDR3 length is 14 residues. Germline assignment: CDR1 MNHNY and CDR2 SVGAGI (reference sequence). Trimming took off 3 bases at V and 4 bases at J, with 11 bases between the two ends. The CDR3 reads CASSYGGPSDTQYF. The CDR3 bases are TGTGCCAGCAGTTATGGGGGGCCGTCAGATACGCAGTATTTT.

The rearrangement joins TRBV7-2 to TRBJ1-1; D is unresolved. Trimming took 3 bases from V and 10 from J, leaving 12 bases between them. In germline, CDR1 is SGHTA, CDR2 FQGNSA. The CDR3 extends over 12 amino acids. The CDR3, as DNA: TGTGCCAGCAGCTTGCCCCCGGGCCTAGCTTTCTTT. Amino acid sequence: CASSLPPGLAFF.

The rearrangement links TRBV12-5 to TRBJ1-1; no clear D gene. Per the germline V gene, CDR1 is LGHNT and CDR2 is FRNRAP. The V end was cut by 0 bases, the J end by 4 bases, with 9 bases between. This CDR3 has 14 amino acids. The CDR3 coding sequence is TGTGCTAGTGGTTTGGTACAGAGAAGCACTGAAGCTTTCTTT. This codes for CASGLVQRSTEAFF.

This chain uses TRBV19 with TRBJ1-1, with D possibly TRBD1 on 5 matching bases. Germline CDR1 is LNHDA and CDR2 is SQIVND (reference sequence). The CDR3 has 14 amino acids. V was pared by 3 bases and J by 6 bases, with 14 bases between. The CDR3 is CASSIDRSFAEAFF. CDR3 nucleotides: TGTGCCAGTAGTATCGACAGAAGTTTCGCTGAAGCTTTCTTT.

In regard to this clone: Additional DNA sequences in this sample encode the identical CDR3. The chain links TRBV6-5 to TRBJ2-1; 7 bases align to TRBD1. Trimming took 0 bases from V and 2 from J; bases not matched to a gene: 4. The CDR3 consists of 16 residues. CDR1 is MNHEY and CDR2 is SVGAGI in the germline V gene. The CDR3 loop reads CASSYSNRGPYNEQFF. In DNA form, the CDR3 reads TGTGCCAGCAGTTACTCGAACAGGGGACCCTACAATGAGCAGTTCTTC.

This chain uses TRBV28 with TRBJ1-1; TRBD1 is a possible D gene (6 bases). Trimming stripped 5 bases from V and 6 bases from J, with 19 bases between. The CDR3 contains 15 residues. Germline CDR1 MDHEN, CDR2 SYDVKM. The CDR3 DNA reads as TGTGCCAGCAGTCCCCACACAGGGCCTAGCCCTGAAGCTTTCTTT. Protein sequence: CASSPHTGPSPEAFF.

This clone appeared a single time. The CDR3 nucleotides are TGTGCCAGCAGCTTAGCGAGGGGGCGGGGCACAGATACGCAGTATTTT. It encodes CASSLARGRGTDTQYF. The chain recombines TRBV7-2 with TRBJ2-3; 7 positions agree with TRBD1. V dropped 0 bases and J dropped 1; count of bases not matched to a gene: 4. Germline V gene sequence: CDR1 SGHTA, CDR2 FQGNSA. The CDR3 contains 16 residues.

V gene TRBV4-3 combines with J gene TRBJ1-4; D not resolved. The CDR3 has 17 residues. V was cut by 0 bases and J by 5 bases, with 16 bases left in between. Germline assignment: CDR1 LGHNA and CDR2 YSLEER. CDR3 residues: CASSQDHIGVRNEKLFF. The DNA of the CDR3 is TGCGCCAGCAGCCAAGACCACATCGGCGTTCGGAATGAAAAACTGTTTTTT.

The V call is TRBV27, the J call TRBJ2-2; TRBD2 matches at 10 bases. V was pared by 8 bases and J by 6 bases, with 6 bases of the junction left unmatched. Germline V gene sequence: CDR1 MNHEY, CDR2 SMNVEV (reference sequence). CDR3 length equals 14 residues. The CDR3 spells CASSLAGVSGELFF. DNA of the CDR3: TGTGCCAGCTCCCTAGCGGGAGTGTCCGGGGAGCTGTTTTTT.

The J gene is TRBJ2-2, the V gene TRBV7-2; TRBD1 aligns across 9 bases. CDR3 size: 15 residues. Germline V lookup: CDR1 SGHTA, CDR2 FQGNSA. With V trimmed by 5 bases and J by 6 bases, 7 bases remained unmatched. CDR3 in amino acids: CASSLGQGSSGELFF. The CDR3 coding sequence is TGTGCCAGCAGCCTCGGACAGGGGAGTTCCGGGGAGCTGTTTTTT. Complete variable domain (other parts from reference TRBV7-2 and TRBJ2-2): GAGVSQSPSNKVTEKGKDVELRCDPISGHTALYWYRQSLGQGLEFLIYFQGNSAPDKSGLPSDRFSAERTGGSVSTLTIQRTQQEDSAVYLCASSLGQGSSGELFFGEGSRLTVL.

The V gene is TRBV29-1, the J gene TRBJ2-1; the D is unclear. This CDR3 spans 11 amino acids. Germline CDR1 SQVTM, CDR2 ANQGSEA. V was cut by 3 bases and J by 10 bases, with 10 bases left in between. The CDR3, as DNA: TGCAGCGTTGACCTCGTGGGGGAGCAGTTCTTC. It yields the protein CSVDLVGEQFF.

V gene TRBV19 combines with J gene TRBJ2-7; TRBD1 agrees at 10 bases. Germline V CDR1 and CDR2: LNHDA, SQIVND (reference sequence). This CDR3 is built from 16 residues. V was clipped by 5 bases and J by 0 bases; unmatched bases: 7. The CDR3 reads CASSGPDRGSSYEQYF. The CDR3 bases are TGTGCCAGTAGTGGGCCGGACAGGGGGTCCTCCTACGAGCAGTACTTC.

Notes on this clone: This same CDR3 is encoded by further DNA sequences in the sample. The chain links TRBV20-1 to TRBJ2-5; 7 bases fit TRBD2. The germline V gene encodes CDR1 DFQATT and CDR2 SNEGSKA (reference sequence). The CDR3 runs to 11 residues. The J segment lost 5 bases and the V segment lost 3 bases, leaving 0 bases of the junction unmatched. The CDR3 here is CSASGGETQYF. The CDR3 region has the DNA TGCAGTGCTAGCGGGGGGGAGACCCAGTACTTC.

This chain connects TRBV4-1 to TRBJ1-2; D gene unclear. V lost 0 bases, J lost 4 bases, and 12 bases lay in between. The CDR3 has 15 amino acids. Germline V CDR1 and CDR2: MGHRA, YSYEKL. CDR3 DNA sequence: TGCGCCAGCAGCCAAGATCGAAGTCTTTTCTATGGCTACACCTTC. As protein: CASSQDRSLFYGYTF.

V gene TRBV3-1 (or the pseudogene TRBV3-2) combines with J gene TRBJ1-4; 7 bases are shared with TRBD1. This CDR3 comprises 14 residues. The J segment lost 4 bases and the V segment lost 4 bases, leaving 3 bases of the junction unmatched. CDR1 and CDR2 (germline): LGHDT, YNNKEL (reference sequence). DNA for the CDR3: TGTGCCAGCAGCCTACAGGGGCGTAATGAAAAACTGTTTTTT. Protein sequence: CASSLQGRNEKLFF.

The chain recombines TRBV7-2 with TRBJ1-3; 11 nucleotides align to TRBD1. V lost 5 bases to trimming and J lost 6 bases; unmatched junction nucleotides: 9. The CDR3 has 16 amino acids. Germline V gene sequence: CDR1 SGHTA, CDR2 FQGNSA. The CDR3 bases are TGTGCCAGCAGCCCCACCTCGGGACAGGGGGAAAACACCATATATTTT. Translated, it gives CASSPTSGQGENTIYF.

The rearrangement uses TRBV5-1 and TRBJ1-3, with no clear D. The CDR3 length is 15 residues. Trimming removed 4 bases at V and 6 bases at J, with 17 bases between. The germline V gene has CDR1 SGHRS and CDR2 YFSETQ. CDR3 region: CASSQPDSVENTIYF. As DNA, the CDR3 is TGCGCCAGCAGCCAACCCGACTCTGTAGAAAACACCATATATTTT. The full variable domain, in which reference TRBV5-1 and TRBJ1-3 provide the parts outside the CDR3, is KAGVTQTPRYLIKTRGQQVTLSCSPISGHRSVSWYQQTPGQGLQFLFEYFSETQRNKGNFPGRFSGRQFSNSRSEMNVSTLELGDSALYLCASSQPDSVENTIYFGEGSWLTVV.

The genes are TRBV7-2 and TRBJ1-2; D uncertain. The V and J ends lost 1 base and 9 bases respectively, with 12 bases between them. CDR1 and CDR2 (germline): SGHTA, FQGNSA. CDR3 length: 13 amino acids. DNA for the CDR3: TGTGCCAGCAGCTTAGTGGCGAACCCTAGCTACACCTTC. Its translation: CASSLVANPSYTF.

This chain links TRBV30 with TRBJ1-4, with D maybe TRBD1 (6 bases). V dropped 3 bases and J dropped 0 bases, with 11 bases sitting between them. CDR1 and CDR2 from the germline V gene are GTSNPN and SVGIG (reference sequence). CDR3 length equals 15 residues. Here the CDR3 reads CAWRKGVSTNEKLFF. In nucleotides, the CDR3 is TGTGCCTGGAGGAAGGGGGTTTCAACTAATGAAAAACTGTTTTTT. Full variable domain (rest looked up from reference TRBV30 and TRBJ1-4): SQTIHQWPATLVQPVGSPLSLECTVEGTSNPNLYWYRQAAGRGLQLLFYSVGIGQISSEVPQNLSASRPQDRQFILSSKKLLLSDSGFYLCAWRKGVSTNEKLFFGSGTQLSVL.

J is TRBJ2-5 and V is TRBV27; tentative D call: TRBD1 (6 bases). CDR3 length: 14 residues. V lost 2 bases, J lost 5 bases, and 12 bases lay in between. The germline V gene encodes CDR1 MNHEY and CDR2 SMNVEV (reference sequence). CDR3 in DNA: TGTGCCAGCAGTTTAGGTTCAAGGGGGGAGACCCAGTACTTC. It is translated as CASSLGSRGETQYF.